This TCR beta chain originates from a study of CD8 T cells in Susac syndrome. The V gene lost 5 bases and the J gene lost 10 bases, with 24 bases spanning the gap. CDR1 SQVTM and CDR2 ANQGSEA come from the germline V gene. The CDR3 runs to 14 residues. RNA totalling roughly 0.45 to 1 ug underwent reverse transcription with random hexamers. TCRdb recomputed calls from the immunoSEQ multiplex PCR reads with MiXCR, one row per CDR3 protein. The repertoire holds some 200,000 distinct CDR3 sequences, with less than 95% as singletons. The rearrangement uses TRBV29-1 and TRBJ2-7, with D perhaps assigned TRBD1 or TRBD2 (5 bases each). Material for sequencing was CD4+ T cells from PBMCs. This TCR was sampled from a human donor in good health. Here the CDR3 DNA reads TGCAGCGTTCTCTCCTCGGGGCCCTCCTATGAACAGTACTTC. Translated, it gives CSVLSSGPSYEQYF.